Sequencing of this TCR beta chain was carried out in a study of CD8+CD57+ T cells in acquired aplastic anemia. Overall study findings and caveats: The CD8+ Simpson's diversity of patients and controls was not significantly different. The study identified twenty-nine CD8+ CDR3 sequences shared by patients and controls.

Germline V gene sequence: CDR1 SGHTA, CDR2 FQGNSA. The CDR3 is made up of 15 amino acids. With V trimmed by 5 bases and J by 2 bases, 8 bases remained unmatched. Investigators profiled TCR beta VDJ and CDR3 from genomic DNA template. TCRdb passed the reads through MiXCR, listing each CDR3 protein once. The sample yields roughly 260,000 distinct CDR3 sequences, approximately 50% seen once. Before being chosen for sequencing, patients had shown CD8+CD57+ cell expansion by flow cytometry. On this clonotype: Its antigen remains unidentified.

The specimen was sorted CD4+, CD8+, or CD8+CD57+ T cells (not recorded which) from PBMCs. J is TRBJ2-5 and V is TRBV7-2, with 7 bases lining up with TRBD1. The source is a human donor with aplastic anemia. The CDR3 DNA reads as TGTGCCAGCAGCACCACCGGGACAGAACAAGAGACCCAGTACTTC. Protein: CASSTTGTEQETQYF.